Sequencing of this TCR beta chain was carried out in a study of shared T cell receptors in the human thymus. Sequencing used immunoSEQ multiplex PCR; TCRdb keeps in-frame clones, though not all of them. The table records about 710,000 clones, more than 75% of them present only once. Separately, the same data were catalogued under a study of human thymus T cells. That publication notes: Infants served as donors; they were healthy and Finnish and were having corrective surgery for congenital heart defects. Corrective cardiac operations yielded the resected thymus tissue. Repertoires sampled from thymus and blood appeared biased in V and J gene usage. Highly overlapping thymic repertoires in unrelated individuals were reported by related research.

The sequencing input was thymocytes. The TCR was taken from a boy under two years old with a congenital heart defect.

The CDR3 is CASSLGQGTMNTEAFF. The DNA for the CDR3 is TGTGCCAGCAGCTTGGGACAGGGGACTATGAACACTGAAGCTTTCTTT. This chain joins TRBV5-6 and TRBJ1-1; the match to TRBD1 covers 8 bases. Germline V gene sequence: CDR1 SGHDT, CDR2 YYEEEE. The CDR3 is made up of 16 amino acids. Germline trimming cut 0 bases from V and 0 bases from J; bases unmatched to any gene: 4.